This TCR beta chain was captured by sequencing in a study of blood T cell repertoires in COVID-19. Profiling relied on immunoSEQ multiplex PCR, and the TCRdb table lists in-frame clones only, not all of them. In the table there are 320,000 or so clones, around nine tenths of which are singletons. Per germline, CDR1 SGHRS and CDR2 YFSETQ. The CDR3 is 16 residues long. V shed 2 bases, J shed 5 bases, and the junction held 8 bases outside the gene matches. The TCR was taken from a man aged 55 to 70 who had recovered from COVID-19. The chain uses TRBV5-1 and TRBJ2-3; 10 bases line up with TRBD2. Material for sequencing was PBMCs or T cells enriched from blood (not recorded which). The CDR3 nucleotides read TGCGCCAGCAGCTTTTTCCCAGCGGGAGGGGAAGATACGCAGTATTTT. Amino acids: CASSFFPAGGEDTQYF.